This T cell receptor (beta chain) was sequenced during a study of T-cell reconstitution after alpha-beta-depleted transplantation in children. General study findings and limits: Reportedly, roughly two months post-transplant, alpha-beta T cells arose from several hundred expanded graft clones. Once a year had passed after transplant, T-cell counts and diversity came mostly from newly produced T cells. Day-60 TCRbeta diversity that was high in some patients was derived from surviving recipient T cells and thymic progenitors.

V lost 0 bases and J lost 13, with 24 bases in between. The CDR3 length is 17 residues. Germline CDR1 and CDR2: LGHNA and YNFKEQ. This clonotype showed up just a few times. Its specificity is not known. This sample's TCRbeta library carried unique molecular identifier barcodes. TCRdb redid the calling of the PCR reads with MiXCR, one entry per CDR3 protein. The sample consists of about 980,000 distinct CDR3 sequences, about 29% of them appearing once. The sample in question was PBMCs, mostly from graft donor cells, obtained 360 days after TCRalphabeta/CD19-depleted stem cell transplant. V and J are TRBV4-2 and TRBJ1-4, with a possible D match to TRBD1 (5 bases). The clonotype originates from a boy younger than two who had a stem cell transplant for SCID, so the T cells may come from the graft donor. The CDR3 DNA is TGTGCCAGCAGCCAAGATGACCTGACAGAACCTCCTCTATCACTGTTTTTT. Residues: CASSQDDLTEPPLSLFF.